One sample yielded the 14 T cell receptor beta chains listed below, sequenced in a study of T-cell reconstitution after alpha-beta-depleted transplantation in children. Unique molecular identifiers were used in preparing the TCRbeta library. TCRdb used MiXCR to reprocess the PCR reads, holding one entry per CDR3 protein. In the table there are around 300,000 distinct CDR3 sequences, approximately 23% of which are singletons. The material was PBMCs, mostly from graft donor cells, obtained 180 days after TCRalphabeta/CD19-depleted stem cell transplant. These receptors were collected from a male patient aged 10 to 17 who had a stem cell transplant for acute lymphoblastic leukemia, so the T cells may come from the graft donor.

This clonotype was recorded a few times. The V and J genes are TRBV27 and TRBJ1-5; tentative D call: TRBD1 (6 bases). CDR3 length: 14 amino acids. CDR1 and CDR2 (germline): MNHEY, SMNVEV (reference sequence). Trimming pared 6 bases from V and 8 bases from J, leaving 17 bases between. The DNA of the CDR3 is TGTGCCAGCAGAGTTGGTGGGGGGCTGAAGCCCCAGCATTTT. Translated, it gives CASRVGGGLKPQHF.

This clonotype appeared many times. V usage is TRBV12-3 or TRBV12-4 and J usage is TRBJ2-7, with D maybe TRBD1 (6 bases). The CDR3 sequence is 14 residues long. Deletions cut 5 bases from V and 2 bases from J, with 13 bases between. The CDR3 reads CASSTGTITYEQYF. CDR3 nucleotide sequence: TGTGCCAGCAGTACCGGGACAATTACCTACGAGCAGTACTTC.

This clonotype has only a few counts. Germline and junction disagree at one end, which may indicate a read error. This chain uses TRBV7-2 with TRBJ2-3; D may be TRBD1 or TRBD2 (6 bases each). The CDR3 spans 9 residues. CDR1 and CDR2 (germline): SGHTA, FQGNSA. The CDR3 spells CASKGGTRF. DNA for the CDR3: TGTGCCAGCAAGGGCGGGACACGTTTT.

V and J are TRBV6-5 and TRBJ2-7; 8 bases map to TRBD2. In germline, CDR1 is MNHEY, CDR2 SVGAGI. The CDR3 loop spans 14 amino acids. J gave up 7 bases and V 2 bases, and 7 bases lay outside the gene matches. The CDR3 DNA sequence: TGTGCCAGCAGTTACCCCGGGGGGGGGAAAGAGCAGTACTTC. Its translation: CASSYPGGGKEQYF.

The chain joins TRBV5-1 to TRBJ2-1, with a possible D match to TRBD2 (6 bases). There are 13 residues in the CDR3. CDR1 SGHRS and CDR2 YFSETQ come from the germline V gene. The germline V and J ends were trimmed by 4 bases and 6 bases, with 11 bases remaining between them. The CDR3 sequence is CASSAGGPNEQFF. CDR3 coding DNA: TGCGCCAGCAGCGCTGGAGGGCCCAATGAGCAGTTCTTC.

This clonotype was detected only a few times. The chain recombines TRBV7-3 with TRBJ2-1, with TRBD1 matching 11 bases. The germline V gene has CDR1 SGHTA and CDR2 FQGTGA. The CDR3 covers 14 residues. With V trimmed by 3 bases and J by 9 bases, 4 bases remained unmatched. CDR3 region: CASSLDRGHGEQFF. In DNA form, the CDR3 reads TGTGCCAGCAGCTTGGACAGGGGGCATGGTGAGCAGTTCTTC.

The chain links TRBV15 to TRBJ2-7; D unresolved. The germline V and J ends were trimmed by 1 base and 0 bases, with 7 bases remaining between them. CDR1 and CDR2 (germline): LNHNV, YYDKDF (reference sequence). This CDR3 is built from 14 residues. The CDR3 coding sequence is TGTGCCACCAGCAGAGTCCCTAGCTCCTACGAGCAGTACTTC. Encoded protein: CATSRVPSSYEQYF.

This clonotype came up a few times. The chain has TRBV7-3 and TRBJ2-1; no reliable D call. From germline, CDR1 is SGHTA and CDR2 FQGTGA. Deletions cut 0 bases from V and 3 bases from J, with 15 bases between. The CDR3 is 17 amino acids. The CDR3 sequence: CASSLTPAATLYNEQFF. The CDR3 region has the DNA TGTGCCAGCAGCTTAACACCCGCTGCGACTCTCTACAATGAGCAGTTCTTC. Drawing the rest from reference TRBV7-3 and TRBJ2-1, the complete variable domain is GAGVSQTPSNKVTEKGKYVELRCDPISGHTALYWYRQSLGQGPEFLIYFQGTGAADDSGLPNDRFFAVRPEGSVSTLKIQRTERGDSAVYLCASSLTPAATLYNEQFFGPGTRLTVL.

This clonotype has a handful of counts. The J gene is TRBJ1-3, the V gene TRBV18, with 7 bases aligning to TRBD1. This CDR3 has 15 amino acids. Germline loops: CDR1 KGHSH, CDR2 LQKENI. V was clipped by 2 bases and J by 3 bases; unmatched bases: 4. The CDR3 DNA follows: TGTGCCAGCTCACCAAAGGGGGCCGGTGGAAACACCATATATTTT. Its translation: CASSPKGAGGNTIYF.

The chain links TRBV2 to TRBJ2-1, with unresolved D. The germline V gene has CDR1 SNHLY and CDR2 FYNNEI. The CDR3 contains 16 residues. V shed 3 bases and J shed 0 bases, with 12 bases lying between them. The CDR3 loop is CASSEERLSSYNEQFF. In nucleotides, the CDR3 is TGTGCCAGCAGTGAGGAACGCCTTAGCTCCTACAATGAGCAGTTCTTC.

The DNA for the CDR3 is TGTGCCAGCACCCCCTGGGGGTATGAGCAGTTCTTC. Translated: CASTPWGYEQFF. This chain uses TRBV12-3 or TRBV12-4 with TRBJ2-1; either TRBD1 or TRBD2 may fit D (5 bases each). The germline V and J ends were trimmed by 7 bases and 8 bases, with 12 bases remaining between them. This CDR3 is 12 amino acids long.

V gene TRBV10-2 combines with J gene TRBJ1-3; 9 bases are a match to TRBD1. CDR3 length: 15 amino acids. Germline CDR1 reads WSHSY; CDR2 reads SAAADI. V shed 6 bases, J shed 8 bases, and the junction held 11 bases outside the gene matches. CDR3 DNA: TGCGCCAGCAGAGAGCCGGGACAGGGTCTCCACACCATATATTTT. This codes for CASREPGQGLHTIYF.

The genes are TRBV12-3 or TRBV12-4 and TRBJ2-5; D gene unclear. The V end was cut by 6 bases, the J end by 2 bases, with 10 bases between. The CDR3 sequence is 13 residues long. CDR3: CASRTHWQETQYF. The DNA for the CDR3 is TGTGCCAGCAGAACCCACTGGCAAGAGACCCAGTACTTC.

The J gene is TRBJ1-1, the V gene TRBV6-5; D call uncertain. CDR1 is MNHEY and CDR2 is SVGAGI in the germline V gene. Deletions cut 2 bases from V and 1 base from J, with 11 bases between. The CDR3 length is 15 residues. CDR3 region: CASSYDGRANTEAFF. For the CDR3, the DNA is TGTGCCAGCAGTTACGACGGACGTGCGAACACTGAAGCTTTCTTT.